The subject of this entry is one T cell receptor beta chain. Its antigen is not identified. Unmatched junction bases numbered 7, after V lost 3 bases and J lost 8 bases. Germline V gene data show CDR1 as SEHNR and CDR2 as FQNEAQ (reference sequence). There are 15 residues in the CDR3. This sample is drawn from a study of shared clonotypes between healthy human individuals. Looking at the study overall: The donor pool was made up of two women and a few men aged 18 to 49. Study-level points and caveats: Clonotypes which were not shared had lower generation probabilities than clonotypes that all four donors shared. Apart from blood, nothing was sampled; tissue repertoires likely differ.

The table came from immunoSEQ multiplex PCR; TCRdb's copy has only in-frame clones and leaves some out. There are about 2 million clones in the sample; just under 95% occur only once, and around 1% lies in the top ten. The naive CD8 population came from CD45RO-negative cells selected for CCR7, without terminally differentiated effector memory CD45RA+ cells. All donors were healthy HIV-negative adults lacking recent acute infections or vaccinations. The source of this sequence is a man aged 18 to 30 in good health. The chain employs TRBV7-9 and TRBJ2-1, with 10 bases matching TRBD1. The sample taken for sequencing was naive CD8+ T cells sorted from blood. This CDR3 reads CASSFLTGGEDEQFF. CDR3 DNA sequence: TGTGCCAGCAGCTTTCTGACAGGGGGCGAAGATGAGCAGTTCTTC.